This T cell receptor (beta chain) stems from a study of T cells in tuberculosis. The CDR3 spans 14 residues. The V gene's germline CDR1 is LNHDA and CDR2 SQIVND (reference sequence). The germline V and J ends were trimmed by 5 bases and 0 bases, with 10 bases remaining between them. The data were produced by immunoSEQ multiplex PCR, yet TCRdb's version contains in-frame clones alone and is incomplete. The sample has fewer than 35,000 clones; 86% are singletons. Time point in this sample: new active TB diagnosis, blood taken before or within 7 days of starting treatment. HIV-seronegative South African adults aged 18 years or older had newly diagnosed active tuberculosis. Confirmation came from sputum smear and/or culture positivity for M. tuberculosis. Each clinical donor contributed on average around 110,000 T cells from unsorted cryopreserved PBMC.

This sequence originates from an adult with tuberculosis. This specimen was PBMCs, taken at tuberculosis diagnosis. The rearrangement joins TRBV19 to TRBJ1-1; D remains ambiguous. CDR3 nucleotides: TGTGCCAGTAGTCCCCGGAGGGTGAACACTGAAGCTTTCTTT. Its protein product is CASSPRRVNTEAFF.